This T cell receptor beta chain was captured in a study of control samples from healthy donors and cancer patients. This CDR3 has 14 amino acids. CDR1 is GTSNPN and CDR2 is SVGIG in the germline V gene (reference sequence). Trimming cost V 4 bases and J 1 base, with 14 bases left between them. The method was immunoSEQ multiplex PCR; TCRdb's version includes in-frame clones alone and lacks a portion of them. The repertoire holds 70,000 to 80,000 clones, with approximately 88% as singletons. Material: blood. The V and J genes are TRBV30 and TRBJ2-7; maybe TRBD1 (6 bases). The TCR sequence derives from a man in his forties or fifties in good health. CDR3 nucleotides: TGTGCCTGGACCACAGTCAGGGGTTCCTACGAGCAGTACTTC. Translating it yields CAWTTVRGSYEQYF.